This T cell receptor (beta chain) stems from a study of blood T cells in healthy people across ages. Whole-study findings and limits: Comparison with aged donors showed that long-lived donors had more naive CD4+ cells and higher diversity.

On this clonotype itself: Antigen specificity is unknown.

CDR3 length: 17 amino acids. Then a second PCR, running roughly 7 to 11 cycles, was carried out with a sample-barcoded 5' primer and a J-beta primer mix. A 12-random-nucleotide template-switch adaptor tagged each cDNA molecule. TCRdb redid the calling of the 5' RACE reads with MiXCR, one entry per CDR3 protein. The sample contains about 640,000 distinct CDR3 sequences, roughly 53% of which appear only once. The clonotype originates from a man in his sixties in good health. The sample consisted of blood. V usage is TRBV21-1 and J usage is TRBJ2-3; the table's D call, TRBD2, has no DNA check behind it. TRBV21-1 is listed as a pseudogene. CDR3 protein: CASSTTSPATSTDTQYF. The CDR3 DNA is TGTGCCAGCAGTACTACGTCCCCCGCTACAAGCACAGATACGCAGTATTTT.